This TCR beta chain was found in a study of blood T cell repertoires in COVID-19. The overall study: Sites across the United States, Italy and Spain contributed samples from acute and convalescent COVID-19. Nucleic acid was either cDNA or gDNA, and it came from T cells, B-cell-depleted T cells, or PBMCs.

The trim removed 10 bases at V and 1 base at J, leaving 8 bases unmatched. From germline, CDR1 is ENHRY and CDR2 SYGVKD. CDR3 length: 14 amino acids. Original handling: Amplification of reference gene primers provided the estimated nucleated cell counts. Some clones are missing from TCRdb's copy, which holds only in-frame ones; the method was immunoSEQ multiplex PCR. D and trimming were read from the DNA, whereas the V and J calls and clone size are those reported in that table. The sample has roughly 200,000 clones, 90% seen once. The clonotype comes from a man aged 45-65 years with acute or convalescent COVID-19. The rearrangement uses TRBV10-3 and TRBJ1-1, with 8 nucleotides matching TRBD1. Sequenced input: peripheral blood. CDR3 sequence: CATGRTGSNTEAFF. CDR3 coding DNA: TGTGCCACCGGTAGGACAGGGTCGAACACTGAAGCTTTCTTT.